The sequence of this T cell receptor beta chain was determined in a study of blood T cells in healthy people across ages (dated by TCRdb to 2015 to 2017). Study-level background: Template switching captured roughly one uniquely barcoded TCR beta cDNA molecule per two T cells in model experiments. To avoid experimental bias, donors of different ages were randomly spread across the sequencing lanes. To track age-related changes in TCR beta repertoire diversity, the study relied on deep sequencing normalized with unique cDNA molecular identifiers. Two additional independent replicas of 1 million unique cDNA reads from the same blood draw were analyzed for two donors (one aged 18 to 30 and one aged 80 or older). Four age groups were formed from the donors: young (average 16 years), middle-aged (around 41), aged (over 55) and long-lived (about 80).

Here is what the overall study found, with its caveats: There was a strong correlation between observed TCR beta diversity and the percentage of naive T cells measured by flow cytometry. Compared with the aged group, the long-lived group had more naive CD4+ T cells, fewer expanded clones and increased TCR diversity, a pattern suggesting age selection. Donor CMV infection status was unknown, potentially confounding age-related changes in expanded clonotypes. As age increased, observed TCR beta diversity per million T cells dropped in a roughly linear way, and a significant reduction was already evident by age roughly 40. Since profiling was done on bulk unsorted PBMCs, naive and antigen-experienced compartments could not be conclusively compared. Estimates of total diversity from one million sequenced T cells were regarded as lower bounds and underestimates.

The donors were some 39 Caucasian individuals from Russia, aged roughly 6 to 100 years, who were systemically healthy. Roughly 11 milliliters of peripheral blood were drawn from each donor into EDTA-treated Vacutainer tubes. Ficoll-Paque density-gradient centrifugation was used to isolate PBMCs, with at least 6.5 million per sample. Trizol reagent was used to extract total RNA from the PBMCs, yielding at least 5.5 micrograms per sample. Naive CD45RAhigh/CD27high T cell percentages were measured by flow cytometry on a PBMC aliquot from every donor. V is cut by 0 bases and J by 4 bases, and the space between the germline ends is 10 bases. CDR1 and CDR2, looked up from the germline V gene, are MNHEY and SVGAGI. Measured from the cysteine to the phenylalanine, the CDR3 is 15 residues long. CDR3 DNA only is kept here, 45 bases in frame from base 1. The library relied on 5' RACE. The sample was run on an Illumina HiSeq 2500. A second PCR of about 6 to 12 cycles was run with a J-beta primer mix and a sample-barcoded 5' primer. Each TCR beta cDNA molecule received a unique molecular identifier from a template-switch 5' adaptor carrying 12 random nucleotides. Each sample yielded at least 3 million CDR3-containing paired-end reads. First-strand cDNA was synthesized from all RNA with the Mint cDNA synthesis kit, primed by a TRBC-specific oligonucleotide. Following uracil-DNA glycosylase treatment, all cDNA underwent a first 18-cycle PCR with the universal primers M1SS and BC2_uni_R. Per the authors' processing: Each sample was normalized by randomly selecting 1 million high-quality reads, each carrying a distinct molecular identifier. Reads with shared molecular identifiers were discarded instead of being binned into consensus sequences. MiTCR, run with a Q25 quality threshold and the strictest error-elimination algorithm, handled CDR3 identification, clonotype clustering and error correction. A nonparametric unseen species model using Euler transformation provided a lower-bound estimate of total TCR beta diversity. TCRdb applied fastp at Q25 and MiXCR to the public reads, then kept only in-frame beta chains. Each entry is one CDR3 protein sequence, shown with its most common DNA and genes. For this entry, the V and J calls and clone size follow TCRdb and not the study's own pipeline. Across this sample there are roughly 2 million distinct CDR3 sequences, with less than 50% seen only once. The ten top clones hold 2% to 2.5% of the sample.

A remark on this clonotype: Its antigen is not yet known. Qualities for individual bases were not recorded, and no much larger clone is one base off.

Sequencing was carried out using blood. The clonotype originates from a woman between 40 and 55 years old in good health. The V and J segments used are TRBV6-5 and TRBJ1-5; no D gene call is confident. The CDR3 protein: CASSYSGRENQPQHF. The bases are TGTGCCAGCAGTTACTCCGGGCGGGAAAATCAGCCCCAGCATTTT.